Listed below are T cell receptor beta chains from one sample, sequenced in a study of tumor-infiltrating lymphocytes in primary liver carcinoma. TCRdb fed the multiplex PCR reads into MiXCR, producing one record per CDR3 protein. The sample includes tens of thousands of distinct CDR3 sequences, more than 60% seen only once; the top ten take approximately 37%. Source material: tumor-adjacent normal liver tissue. Source of these receptors: a middle-aged man with primary liver carcinoma and hepatitis B virus infection. Each CDR3 is given with its conserved first and last residue. A D gene is named only where the DNA matches it firmly. Some rows have no size entry. The others give once, few or many, or a class for an expanded clone.

D gene,V gene,clone size,J gene,CDR3 protein,CDR3 DNA
-,TRBV12-3/TRBV12-4,-,TRBJ1-6,CAISLVGNSPLHF,TGTGCCATCTCATTGGTGGGGAATTCACCCCTCCACTTT
-,TRBV14,-,TRBJ2-7,CANSQDILGEQYF,TGTGCCAATAGCCAAGATATATTGGGGGAGCAGTACTTC
-,TRBV2,-,TRBJ2-1,CASTPFGYNEQFF,TGTGCCAGCACCCCTTTCGGATACAATGAGCAGTTCTTC
-,TRBV19,-,TRBJ1-1,CTSSPGQLGGTSAFF,TGTACCAGTAGCCCAGGACAGCTTGGGGGAACATCGGCTTTCTTT
-,TRBV12-3/TRBV12-4,-,TRBJ2-2,CDSNLDGGPGELFF,TGTGACAGCAATTTGGACGGGGGGCCCGGGGAGCTGTTTTTT
-,TRBV6-1,-,TRBJ2-2,CAGSIEVGAPGELFF,TGTGCCGGCAGCATTGAGGTTGGGGCCCCCGGGGAGCTTTTTTTT
-,TRBV14,-,TRBJ2-1,CASSVVVGWVNNQQFF,TGTGCCAGCAGTGTCGTAGTGGGATGGGTAAACAATCAGCAGTTCTTC
TRBD2,TRBV10-2,-,TRBJ2-7,CASSGSGLGYKQYF,TGCGCCAGCAGTGGGTCGGGACTAGGCTACAAGCAGTACTTC
-,TRBV29-1,medium-sized,TRBJ1-1,CSGREGVTEAFF,TGCAGCGGCAGAGAAGGGGTTACTGAAGCTTTCTTT
-,TRBV30,-,TRBJ2-6,CACGEGGSGANILTF,TGTGCCTGTGGTGAGGGGGGAAGTGGGGCCAACATCCTGACTTTC
-,TRBV5-4,-,TRBJ2-1,CASGLVWGAYNEQFF,TGTGCCAGCGGCTTAGTATGGGGCGCCTACAATGAGCAGTTCTTC
-,TRBV10-2,-,TRBJ1-1,CASSEVENTVTFF,TGCGCCAGCAGTGAAGTAGAGAACACTGTAACTTTCTTT
-,TRBV5-4,-,TRBJ1-1,CASSSSCGATEAFF,TGTGCCAGCAGCTCGTCATGTGGGGCTACTGAAGCTTTCTTT
-,TRBV6-2/TRBV6-3,medium-sized,TRBJ2-5,CASSYSTYRTDQETQYF,TGTGCCAGCAGTTACTCGACTTATCGGACAGACCAAGAGACCCAGTACTTC
TRBD2,TRBV29-1,-,TRBJ2-1,CSVGLAGGFYNEYSF,TGCAGCGTTGGACTAGCGGGAGGGTTCTACAATGAGTACTCCTTC
-,TRBV14,-,TRBJ2-3,CASSRRYTYTKYF,TGTGCCAGCAGCCGAAGATACACATATACGAAGTATTTT
TRBD1,TRBV6-5,-,TRBJ2-7,CANRGTDEYEQFF,TGTGCCAACAGGGGGACAGACGAGTACGAGCAGTTTTTC
TRBD2,TRBV11-2,-,TRBJ2-5,CASSLSGGQGIQYF,TGTGCCAGCAGCCTCAGCGGGGGACAAGGGATCCAGTACTTC
TRBD1,TRBV4-3,-,TRBJ2-7,CVRSQEAPGTGRYEQYF,TGCGTCAGAAGTCAAGAAGCACCCGGGACAGGGCGGTACGAGCAGTACTTC
-,TRBV5-1,-,TRBJ2-7,CASGSAGTATYEQYF,TGCGCCAGCGGCTCGGCCGGGACGGCAACCTACGAACAGTACTTC
TRBD2,TRBV11-2,-,TRBJ2-1,CASSTSGFYNGQFF,TGTGCCAGCAGTACTAGCGGGTTCTACAATGGGCAGTTCTTC
TRBD2,TRBV12-3/TRBV12-4,-,TRBJ2-1,CASRLAGGSYDEQFF,TGTGCCAGCAGATTAGCGGGCGGGAGCTACGATGAGCAGTTCTTC
-,TRBV7-9,many,TRBJ1-1,CASSSQQGSPEAFF,TGTGCCAGCAGCTCTCAACAGGGCTCCCCTGAAGCTTTCTTT
-,TRBV29-1,few,TRBJ2-2,CSVMGNIGELFF,TGCAGCGTTATGGGTAACATCGGGGAGCTGTTCTTT
-,TRBV6-5,-,TRBJ2-5,CVSSYAGTQETQYF,TGTGTCAGCAGTTACGCGGGTACCCAAGAGACCCAATACTTC
-,TRBV30,-,TRBJ2-7,CACSVVLDEQYF,TGTGCATGTAGTGTAGTCCTGGACGAGCAGTACTTC
-,TRBV28,many,TRBJ1-1,CASRLGLGAFF,TGTGCCAGCAGATTAGGACTTGGAGCTTTCTTT
TRBD2,TRBV6-5,few,TRBJ2-1,CTSSQVGRVVEQFF,TGCACCAGCAGTCAAGTCGGGAGGGTGGTTGAGCAGTTCTTC
-,TRBV11-2,-,TRBJ2-5,CASNSSSIQCTGRETQYF,TGTGCCAGCAACTCTAGCTCAATCCAGTGTACTGGGCGGGAGACCCAGTACTTC
-,TRBV6-1,-,TRBJ2-7,CTSSETWEQYF,TGTACCAGTAGTGAAACGTGGGAGCAGTACTTT
TRBD1,TRBV29-1,once,TRBJ2-7,CSAMTSGTDIPYEQYF,TGCAGCGCCATGACATCTGGGACAGACATTCCCTACGAGCAATACTTC
-,TRBV6-2/TRBV6-3,-,TRBJ1-1,CASTALGTTEAFF,TGTGCCAGCACCGCCCTCGGCACCACTGAAGCTTTCTTT
-,TRBV11-1,-,TRBJ2-1,CASSLSGIYNEQFF,TGTGCCAGCAGCCTTAGTGGGATATACAATGAGCAGTTCTTC
-,TRBV6-1,-,TRBJ2-1,CASSEWTNGSNEQFF,TGTGCCAGCAGTGAATGGACTAACGGGAGCAATGAGCAGTTCTTC
-,TRBV7-9,-,TRBJ1-1,CASSLAGGNTEAFF,TGTGCCAGCAGCTTAGCGGGGGGAAACACTGAAGCTTTCTTT
TRBD2,TRBV14,-,TRBJ2-1,CANSAVAGWVDDEQFF,TGTGCCAACAGTGCCGTAGCGGGATGGGTAGACGATGAGCAGTTCTTC
TRBD1,TRBV7-9,many,TRBJ2-5,CASSPRDRGQETQYF,TGTGCCAGCAGCCCCCGGGACAGGGGGCAAGAGACCCAGTACTTC
TRBD2,TRBV11-1,-,TRBJ2-1,CASSIGKTSEASRFGDEQLF,TGTGCCAGCAGTATAGGAAAGACTAGCGAGGCCTCACGGTTCGGCGATGAGCAGCTCTTC
-,TRBV11-2,-,TRBJ2-3,CASNSITADTQYF,TGCGCCAGCAACTCCATAACGGCGGATACGCAGTATTTT
-,TRBV12-3/TRBV12-4,-,TRBJ1-1,CASSQGTEALF,TGTGCCAGCAGCCAGGGCACTGAAGCTCTCTTT
TRBD2,TRBV30,-,TRBJ2-3,CAWSGSSGRADTQYF,TGTGCCTGGAGTGGGTCTAGCGGGAGAGCTGATACGCAGTATTTT
-,TRBV2,many,TRBJ1-2,CASSVQYYGYTF,TGTGCCAGCAGTGTCCAATACTATGGCTACACCTTC
TRBD2,TRBV11-2,few,TRBJ2-1,CTSNSTMSGGYNGQFF,TGTACCAGCAACTCCACCATGAGCGGGGGTTACAATGGGCAGTTCTTC
-,TRBV5-4,-,TRBJ2-5,CASSPTNVETQYF,TGTGCCAGCAGCCCGACTAATGTAGAGACCCAGTACTTC
TRBD2,TRBV12-3/TRBV12-4,-,TRBJ2-7,CASGLGLAGGHEQYF,TGTGCCAGCGGTTTAGGACTAGCGGGTGGGCACGAGCAGTACTTC
-,TRBV18,-,TRBJ2-3,CASSPIALDAQYF,TGTGCTAGCTCACCCATAGCGTTGGATGCGCAGTATTTT
-,TRBV6-2/TRBV6-3,once,TRBJ2-7,CASSYGVPYEEYF,TGCGCCAGCAGTTACGGGGTACCCTACGAGGAGTACTTC
TRBD2,TRBV7-8,once,TRBJ2-7,CVNSPRTSGSMSSYEQYF,TGTGTCAACAGCCCTCGGACTAGCGGGAGTATGAGCTCCTACGAGCAGTACTTC
-,TRBV11-2,-,TRBJ2-7,CAGNLGRGGVQYF,TGTGCCGGCAACTTAGGCAGGGGGGGCGTGCAGTACTTC
-,TRBV10-3,-,TRBJ1-1,CAIQGEGLNTEAFF,TGTGCCATCCAAGGGGAAGGACTCAACACTGAAGCTTTCTTT
-,TRBV6-6,-,TRBJ2-2,CASSSQRGGSTRELFF,TGTGCCAGCAGTTCCCAGAGAGGGGGGAGTACCCGGGAGCTGTTTTTT